The clone carrying this T cell receptor beta chain was seen a handful of times. The antigen is undetermined. This sample was included in a study of OX40 agonist ivuxolimab in advanced cancers. Background on the study: Ivuxolimab, an agonistic anti-OX40 (CD134) antibody, was given to patients. Checkpoint inhibitors had been given previously to around 38% of patients. Patients achieving partial responses numbered three: one hepatocellular carcinoma case and two cutaneous melanoma cases.

There are 14 residues in the CDR3. Trimming left V 2 bases short and J 2 bases short, with 7 bases between. Germline CDR1 reads MGHRA; CDR2 reads YSYEKL. Findings of the study overall: Normalized expansion of T-cell clones was also low for some nonresponders.

Here immunoSEQ multiplex PCR was the method, and the copy in TCRdb shows in-frame clones only, minus some. The sample records just over 95,000 clones, nearly 90% being singletons. This chain joins TRBV4-1 and TRBJ1-3, with D perhaps TRBD1 (6 bases). The sequences come from CD4+ or CD8+ T cells sorted from blood, collected in a trial of the OX40 agonist ivuxolimab. This clonotype was obtained from an adult with an advanced solid tumor such as melanoma, head and neck, liver or kidney cancer. The CDR3 region has the DNA TGCGCCAGCAGCCAACCAGGGGCTGGAAACACCATATATTTT. Translating it yields CASSQPGAGNTIYF.